The text below deals with one TCR beta chain. Its antigen is unknown. The input for each TCR library was around 3.5 ug of total RNA. TCRdb reprocessed the 5' RACE reads and reports one entry per CDR3 protein, with no DNA. The sample has about 210,000 distinct CDR3 sequences. The sample originates from a study of monozygotic twins with inflammatory bowel disease. Regarding the study as a whole: No difference was seen in repertoire similarity between concordant and discordant twins, possibly from limited power.

CDR3 size: 17 residues. Whole-blood total RNA was extracted without T cell sorting. The specimen was blood. The receptor was derived from a human donor with ulcerative colitis or Crohn's disease, or a healthy co-twin of an affected twin (not recorded which). The chain is built from TRBV6-7 and TRBJ2-5; lacking DNA, the TRBD1 call made by TCRdb goes unchecked. TRBV6-7 falls under the ORF class, with uncertain function. CDR3 in amino acids: CASSYFRGYPQQETQYF.